Listed below are T cell receptor beta chains from one sample, sequenced in a study of T cells expressing NK-cell markers. TCRdb reprocessed the 5' RACE reads; each CDR3 protein has one entry and no DNA is given. Recorded for this sample: about 430,000 distinct CDR3 sequences. The specimen was blood T cells: a sorted CD56 or NKG2C T cell subset, CD4+ or CD8+ T cells, or bulk PBMC T cells (not recorded which). The receptors derive from a woman in her forties or fifties in good health. The CDR3 runs from the conserved cysteine through the conserved F or W.

j_gene: TRBJ2-2
v_gene: TRBV2
CDR3aa: CASSPVLAGGTGELFF

j_gene: TRBJ1-4
v_gene: TRBV28
CDR3aa: CASASPRGGEKLEKLFF

j_gene: TRBJ1-6
v_gene: TRBV20-1
CDR3aa: CSASPGTVNSPLHF

j_gene: TRBJ1-5
v_gene: TRBV20-1
CDR3aa: CSARRLGVRDQPQHF

j_gene: TRBJ2-3
v_gene: TRBV12-3/TRBV12-4
CDR3aa: CASRAGGLGAPTQYF

j_gene: TRBJ2-3
v_gene: TRBV11-1
CDR3aa: CASSSDRGGTDTQYF

j_gene: TRBJ1-4
v_gene: TRBV12-3/TRBV12-4
CDR3aa: CASSPHRGTNEKLFF

j_gene: TRBJ1-5
v_gene: TRBV2
CDR3aa: CASSEDRLGPQHF

j_gene: TRBJ2-2
v_gene: TRBV5-1
CDR3aa: CASSPGLMSHGELFF

j_gene: TRBJ2-1
v_gene: TRBV6-6
CDR3aa: CASSSSGQGSNEQFF

j_gene: TRBJ2-2
v_gene: TRBV7-6
CDR3aa: CASSLGGPKRNTGELFF

j_gene: TRBJ2-7
v_gene: TRBV4-1
CDR3aa: CASSQGAGAYEQYF

j_gene: TRBJ1-2
v_gene: TRBV4-2
CDR3aa: CASSQERGANYGYTF